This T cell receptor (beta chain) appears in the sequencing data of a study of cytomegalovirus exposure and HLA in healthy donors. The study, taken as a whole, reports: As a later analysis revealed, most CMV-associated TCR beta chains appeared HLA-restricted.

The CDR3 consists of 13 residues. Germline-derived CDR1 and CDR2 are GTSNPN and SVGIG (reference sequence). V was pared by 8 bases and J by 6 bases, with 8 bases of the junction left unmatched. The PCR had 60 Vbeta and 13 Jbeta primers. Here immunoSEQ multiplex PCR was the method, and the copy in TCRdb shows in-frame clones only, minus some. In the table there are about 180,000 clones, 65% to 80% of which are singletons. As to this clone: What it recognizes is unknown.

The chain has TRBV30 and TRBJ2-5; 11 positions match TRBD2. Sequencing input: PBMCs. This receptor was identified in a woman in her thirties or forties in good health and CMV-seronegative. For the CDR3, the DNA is TGTGCCGGGGGTAGCGGGAGGGGGAAGACCCAGTACTTC. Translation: CAGGSGRGKTQYF.